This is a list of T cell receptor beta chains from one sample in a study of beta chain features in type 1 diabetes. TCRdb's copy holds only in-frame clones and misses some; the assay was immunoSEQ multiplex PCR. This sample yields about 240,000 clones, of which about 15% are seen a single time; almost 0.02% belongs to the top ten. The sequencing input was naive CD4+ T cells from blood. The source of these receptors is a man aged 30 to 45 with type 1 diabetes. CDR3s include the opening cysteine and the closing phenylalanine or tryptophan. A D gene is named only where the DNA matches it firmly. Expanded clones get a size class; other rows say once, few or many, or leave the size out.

TGTGCCAGCAGCCCGCGGGGGGGCCAGACCGGGGAGCTGTTTTTT | CASSPRGGQTGELFF | TRBJ2-2 | TRBV5-4 | TRBD2 | .
TGTGCCAGCAGCCTAAACCAGGGGGAGACCCAGTACTTC | CASSLNQGETQYF | TRBJ2-5 | TRBV7-2 | . | .
TGTGCCAGCAGTGAAGCCCTGCTGGGGGAGGACTACACCTTC | CASSEALLGEDYTF | TRBJ1-2 | TRBV2 | . | few
TGTGCCAGCAGCCAAAGCTGGTCCAGGCGGGGGCCCGAGAGCTCCTACAATGAGCAGTTCTTC | CASSQSWSRRGPESSYNEQFF | TRBJ2-1 | TRBV4-2 | . | few
TGCAGCGCTGAGGGGAGGCCTTTTGGTGATGAGCAGTTCTTC | CSAEGRPFGDEQFF | TRBJ2-1 | TRBV29-1 | . | few
TGTGCCAGTCTCCAGCGGGGGGGCGTAGATACGCAGTATTTT | CASLQRGGVDTQYF | TRBJ2-3 | TRBV19 | TRBD2 | few
TGTGCCAGCAGCTTAGACCCAGGGGCAGGAAACACCATATATTTT | CASSLDPGAGNTIYF | TRBJ1-3 | TRBV13 | . | .
TGTGCCAGCACTAAAGGGACTAGCGGGGGTGGTGAGCAGTTCTTC | CASTKGTSGGGEQFF | TRBJ2-1 | TRBV6-5 | TRBD2 | few
TGTGCCAGCAGCTCTATACCGGGACTAGCGGAAAACAATGAGCAGTTCTTC | CASSSIPGLAENNEQFF | TRBJ2-1 | TRBV11-2 | TRBD2 | few
TGTGCCAGCAGCACAGGGCTTCTTTCGGGTCAGCCCCAGCATTTT | CASSTGLLSGQPQHF | TRBJ1-5 | TRBV2 | . | .
TGTGCCAGCAGCTTAATAGCGGGAGGAGTAAATGAGCAGTTCTTC | CASSLIAGGVNEQFF | TRBJ2-1 | TRBV7-8 | TRBD2 | few
TGCGCCAGCAGCACACAGGGAACCGGAAACACCATATATTTT | CASSTQGTGNTIYF | TRBJ1-3 | TRBV5-1 | . | .
TGTGCCAGCTCACCCCAGCGGGCTCAGAACACTGAAGCTTTCTTT | CASSPQRAQNTEAFF | TRBJ1-1 | TRBV18 | . | few
TGTGCCAGCAGCGTAGGTGGGTCGCGGCTAGCAGCCTACAATGAGCAGTTCTTC | CASSVGGSRLAAYNEQFF | TRBJ2-1 | TRBV9 | . | .
TGTGCCTGGAGCGGGGGACAGGGGGACGAGCAGTACTTC | CAWSGGQGDEQYF | TRBJ2-7 | TRBV30 | TRBD1 | .
TGCGCCAGCAGCCGGACAGGGGAGTCGGACACTGAAGCTTTCTTT | CASSRTGESDTEAFF | TRBJ1-1 | TRBV4-1 | TRBD1 | few
TGCGCCAGCAGCTTAGGACAGGGAGGCACTGAAGCTTTCTTT | CASSLGQGGTEAFF | TRBJ1-1 | TRBV5-1 | TRBD1 | .
TGTGCCAGCAGCTTGGCGAGGGACAGGGCCCCCACAGATACGCAGTATTTT | CASSLARDRAPTDTQYF | TRBJ2-3 | TRBV5-4 | TRBD1 | few
TGCGCCAGCAGCCAAGGACAGGGATTTAGCAATCAGCCCCAGCATTTT | CASSQGQGFSNQPQHF | TRBJ1-5 | TRBV4-1 | TRBD1 | few
TGTGCCAGCAGCGCCCGGGACAGTTACTCCTACGAGCAGTACTTC | CASSARDSYSYEQYF | TRBJ2-7 | TRBV9 | TRBD1 | .
TGTGCCAGTACCCCAGACCAGGGCCCGGGTCAGCCCCAGCATTTT | CASTPDQGPGQPQHF | TRBJ1-5 | TRBV19 | . | few
TGCAGCGTCGGTGACACCATGAACACTGAAGCTTTCTTT | CSVGDTMNTEAFF | TRBJ1-1 | TRBV29-1 | . | .
TGTGCCAGCAGCCGAAGGGGGGGCGCTAATTCACCCCTCCACTTT | CASSRRGGANSPLHF | TRBJ1-6 | TRBV6-6 | . | few
TGTGCCAGCTCACCCAGGACACAGTCCGACGAGCAGTACTTC | CASSPRTQSDEQYF | TRBJ2-7 | TRBV18 | . | .
TGTGCCAGCAGCCCGACAGGGGTCGGCGGGGAGACCCAGTACTTC | CASSPTGVGGETQYF | TRBJ2-5 | TRBV7-6 | TRBD1 | few
TGTGCCAGCAAGCGGGGGGCACACCCCCAAGAGACCCAGTACTTC | CASKRGAHPQETQYF | TRBJ2-5 | TRBV9 | TRBD2 | few
TGTGCCACCAGCCGTGGACAGGGGATAAACGAGCAGTACTTC | CATSRGQGINEQYF | TRBJ2-7 | TRBV15 | TRBD1 | .
TGTGCCAGCTCACCAACAGTGGAAGGGACCCAGTACTTC | CASSPTVEGTQYF | TRBJ2-5 | TRBV18 | . | few
TGTGCCAGCAGCCGCGACAGATTCATTCAGTACTTC | CASSRDRFIQYF | TRBJ2-4 | TRBV11-2 | . | few
TGCAGCGTGGGGGACACGGGATACTACACCTTC | CSVGDTGYYTF | TRBJ1-2 | TRBV29-1 | . | .
TGTGCCAGCTCACCACCAAACAGGGACGCCTATGGCTACACCTTC | CASSPPNRDAYGYTF | TRBJ1-2 | TRBV18 | . | many
TGTGCCAGCTCACCACAGGGCGGGAGTTCCTACGAGCAGTACTTC | CASSPQGGSSYEQYF | TRBJ2-7 | TRBV18 | TRBD2 | few
TGCAGCGCTGCAGGGGGGTTCACAGATACGCAGTATTTT | CSAAGGFTDTQYF | TRBJ2-3 | TRBV29-1 | . | few
TGCGCCAGCAGCCAGGAGGGACGTGTCTATGGCTACACCTTC | CASSQEGRVYGYTF | TRBJ1-2 | TRBV4-1 | . | few
TGTGCCAGCAGTCCTAGCGGGAGGGCAGATACGCAGTATTTT | CASSPSGRADTQYF | TRBJ2-3 | TRBV6-5 | TRBD2 | .
TGCGCCAGCAGCTTGTCGGGGGGCAGGGAAAAACTGTTTTTT | CASSLSGGREKLFF | TRBJ1-4 | TRBV5-1 | . | .
TGCGCCAGCAGCCATGCCGGGGGAAGCCAGCCCCAGCATTTT | CASSHAGGSQPQHF | TRBJ1-5 | TRBV4-1 | . | few
TGTGCCAGCTCATCCGGGACAGGGGCGACCTACGAGCAGTACTTC | CASSSGTGATYEQYF | TRBJ2-7 | TRBV18 | TRBD1 | few
TGTGCCGGCCGGGGGGGGGCCGGGGAGCTGTTTTTT | CAGRGGAGELFF | TRBJ2-2 | TRBV2 | TRBD2 | .
TGTGCCAGCACCATACTAGCGGGAGGGCCTGAAAGGTTCTTC | CASTILAGGPERFF | TRBJ2-1 | TRBV5-5 | TRBD2 | .
TGTGCCAGCAGCCGGGAGGGGAACACTGAAGCTTTCTTT | CASSREGNTEAFF | TRBJ1-1 | TRBV6-6 | . | .
TGTGCCAGCGGAACAGACCTGAACACTGAAGCTTTCTTT | CASGTDLNTEAFF | TRBJ1-1 | TRBV6-5 | . | .
TGTGCCAGCAGTTGGGACAGAGGCTACGAGCAGTACTTC | CASSWDRGYEQYF | TRBJ2-7 | TRBV27 | TRBD1 | few
TGTGCCACCAGCAGAGGATCCGGGAGTCTTACCGGGGAGCTGTTTTTT | CATSRGSGSLTGELFF | TRBJ2-2 | TRBV15 | . | few
TGTGCCAGCAGTGTTAGTGGACAGCTCAATCAGCCCCAGCATTTT | CASSVSGQLNQPQHF | TRBJ1-5 | TRBV2 | . | .
TGTGCCAGCAGGAGGGACTTAACTCTATCCTACAATGAGCAGTTCTTC | CASRRDLTLSYNEQFF | TRBJ2-1 | TRBV21-1 | . | .